The source of this T cell receptor (beta chain) is a study of cytomegalovirus exposure and HLA in healthy donors. Study results and limitations: Highly shared sequence variants in one cluster were likely a sequencing artifact. Some TCR beta chains (around 180 of them) were listed as cytomegalovirus-associated. Presence/absence results assume similar sequencing depth per donor, which may not hold.

Remarks on this clone: Its antigen is unidentified.

The PCR used 60 Vbeta and 13 Jbeta primers. The table came from immunoSEQ multiplex PCR; TCRdb's copy has only in-frame clones and leaves some out. The profile shows about 270,000 clones, just over 85% of them singletons. The CDR3 contains 13 residues. CDR1 and CDR2 (germline): SQVTM, ANQGSEA. V was clipped by 6 bases and J by 4 bases, with 15 bases between them. V is TRBV29-1 and J is TRBJ1-1; the D gene is possibly TRBD1 (6 bases). This sequence was found in a man aged 40-55 years in good health and CMV-seropositive. The sample taken for sequencing was PBMCs. The CDR3, as DNA: TGCAGCGTCTCACAGGGCCGAGGCACTGAAGCTTTCTTT. It codes for CSVSQGRGTEAFF.